This T cell receptor (beta chain) was captured by sequencing in a study of T cells in Graves' hyperthyroidism and ophthalmopathy (dated by TCRdb to the late 2010s). About the full investigation: TCR V-J signatures able to tell the groups apart were searched for in a discovery cohort of approximately 95 patients, of whom more than 40 had Graves' ophthalmopathy and around 56 had stable Graves' hyperthyroidism. Prospective prediction of ophthalmopathy was tested in an independent validation cohort of fewer than 20 hyperthyroidism patients and 15 to 17 patients who later progressed to ophthalmopathy. After blood sampling, hyperthyroidism patients were treated with methimazole at a starting dose of 30 mg daily, and ophthalmopathy patients were treated with high-dose intravenous methylprednisolone. The study also compared thyroid tissue and blood T-cell repertoires from about six Graves' hyperthyroidism patients. TCR Vbeta CDR3 sequencing of 140 or so peripheral blood samples (approximately 44 ophthalmopathy, under 80 hyperthyroidism and roughly 17 progressor patients) is reported in the paper. The 95 to 100 discovery patients were randomly divided into training and test sets at a 7:3 ratio. General conclusions and limits of the study: In cross-validation, a model built on a 13 V-J signature told ophthalmopathy apart from stable hyperthyroidism with about 90% sensitivity and about 81% specificity, and in testing the same model reached 80%/75%. Most expanded thyroid clonotypes (frequency above 0.001) were also detected in blood, a finding suggesting that blood repertoires may reflect thyroid immune responses. In validation, the model predicted progression to ophthalmopathy with 55% to 71% sensitivity and 72.22% specificity, a median of about 6.7 months before onset. Sample size was not statistically predetermined, and blinding of investigators to group allocation was not performed.

The germline ends are 11 bases apart after V is trimmed by 0 bases and J by 7 bases. The germline V gene supplies CDR1 SGHRS and CDR2 YFSETQ. The CDR3 holds 15 amino acids from the cysteine to the phenylalanine. The retained sequence is limited to the CDR3, 45 bases, with the frame set at the first base. Turning to this clonotype: The specificity of this receptor is unknown. No clone much larger than this one lies a single base away; base qualities are absent.

Exclusion was applied to patients with uncontrolled infections, other autoimmune diseases, pregnancy or lactation. Clinical symptoms, serum thyroxine and TRAb, thyroid ultrasound, and orbital computed tomography formed the basis for the diagnoses. Trizol reagent was used to extract total RNA, and RNA quality was then checked on an Agilent 2100 Bioanalyzer. Amplification of TCR beta CDR3 regions was carried out from RNA transcripts. For the first round of RT-PCR on the TCR CDR3, the HTBI primer set was used together with the Qiagen OneStep RT-PCR kit. Libraries were constructed in a second round of multiplex PCR, after which size selection and purification were carried out. The libraries were sequenced on an Illumina HiSeq2000 using paired-end 100 bp reads. The paper's data handling went like this. SOAPnuke was used to process the raw data, throwing out any read that contained adapters or uncalled bases, had a mean Phred below 15, or lacked an exact constant-primer or identifier match. High-quality paired reads were merged using COPE v1.2.5, and each unique nucleotide sequence was defined as a clonotype. MiTCR v1.1 was used to align the clonotypes against IMGT TRBV, TRBD and TRBJ reference segments. Analysis was restricted to V-J combinations with a frequency above 0.0001, which covered 99.2% of repertoires. A TCS score was defined as the ratio between F50 (clonal expansion) and ExV (chaos), using BLOSUM62-based TCRdist between CDR3 peptides within each V-J. Welch's t-statistics and random forest reduced 500 to 550 V-J features to 10 to 15, which were used in a naive Bayes classifier (R e1071). The Morisita-Horn index was used to measure how similar the thyroid and blood repertoires were. Clones were called with MiXCR by TCRdb after fastp trimmed the public reads at Q25, and only in-frame beta chains were retained. All rows with the same CDR3 protein become a single entry with the most common DNA and genes. TCRdb's processing, not the authors' own work, is the source of the V and J calls. This sample comprises 550,000 to 700,000 distinct CDR3 sequences, 40% to 55% of them detected only once. The ten largest clones add up to roughly 19% of the sample.

This chain joins TRBV5-1 to TRBJ1-6, with no reliable assignment of the D segment. The receptor was derived from an adult woman with Graves' disease, either hyperthyroidism or ophthalmopathy (not recorded which). Sequences were obtained from peripheral blood or thyroid tissue (not recorded which). The CDR3 protein: CASSLEWQINSPLHF. DNA sequence: TGCGCCAGCAGCTTGGAATGGCAGATAAATTCACCCCTCCACTTT.